This T cell receptor beta chain appears in the sequencing data of a study of T cell responses to AZD1222 COVID-19 vaccine. Study-level points and caveats: Spike-specific TCR breadth and depth both grew after two AZD1222 doses. Just a handful of AZD1222 recipients were seropositive at baseline. Spike as a whole was targeted by vaccine-associated CD4 TCRs, dominant at 160-218 and 743-854. Unmutated variant regions reportedly attract nearly half of all spike-specific TCRs.

Method: immunoSEQ multiplex PCR; TCRdb's copy keeps in-frame clones and lacks some. This table has about 86,000 clones, around 90% appearing once. Turning to this clone: Its target is unknown.

The CDR3 is 14 amino acids. CDR1 and CDR2 (germline): SGHRS, YFSETQ. V lost 0 bases to trimming and J lost 2 bases, with 8 bases between them. This sequence originates from an adult in good health. The source was peripheral blood, collected on day 0 of AZD1222 vaccination. This chain connects TRBV5-1 to TRBJ1-2, with D unclear. The CDR3 DNA reads as TGCGCCAGCAGCTTGGATCTGGGAAACTATGGCTACACCTTC. Translation gives CASSLDLGNYGYTF.